This passage covers 11 T cell receptor beta chains from one sample sequenced in a study of T cells in Graves' hyperthyroidism and ophthalmopathy. The TCR beta CDR3 regions underwent amplification using RNA transcripts as the source. HTBI primers were employed in a first-round RT-PCR of the TCR CDR3. One entry per CDR3 protein results from TCRdb running MiXCR on the multiplex PCR reads. The table records about 380,000 distinct CDR3 sequences, 15% to 20% of them present only once. Sequenced: blood. The origin of the receptors is a man aged 18-30 years with Graves' ophthalmopathy.

This clonotype was counted at least ten times. This chain joins TRBV27 and TRBJ1-1; D is unresolved. Trimming removed 3 bases at V and 3 bases at J, with 11 bases between. CDR3 length: 14 residues. Germline V CDR1 and CDR2: MNHEY, SMNVEV (reference sequence). CDR3 residues: CASSFSGLDTEAFF. The DNA for the CDR3 is TGTGCCAGCAGTTTTTCAGGTTTAGACACTGAAGCTTTCTTT.

This clonotype was seen only a few times. The chain recombines TRBV9 with TRBJ2-3, with unresolved D. CDR1 is SGDLS and CDR2 is YYNGEE in the germline V gene. The CDR3 has 14 amino acids. Trimming pared 0 bases from V and 4 bases from J, leaving 9 bases between. The CDR3 DNA follows: TGTGCCAGCAGCGTAGCGCCTGGCCCAGATACGCAGTATTTT. Encoded protein: CASSVAPGPDTQYF. The full variable domain, with the rest looked up from reference TRBV9 and TRBJ2-3, is DSGVTQTPKHLITATGQRVTLRCSPRSGDLSVYWYQQSLDQGLQFLIQYYNGEERAKGNILERFSAQQFPDLHSELNLSSLELGDSALYFCASSVAPGPDTQYFGPGTRLTVL.

The CDR3 spells CASSPQGTETQYF. In DNA, the CDR3 is TGTGCCAGCAGCCCACAGGGTACAGAGACCCAGTACTTC. The genes are TRBV2 and TRBJ2-5, with a weak D call TRBD1 (6 bases). V shed 6 bases and J shed 4 bases, with 12 bases lying between them. The CDR3 extends over 13 amino acids. Germline lookup yields CDR1 SNHLY and CDR2 FYNNEI. Full variable domain (missing parts from reference TRBV2 and TRBJ2-5): EPEVTQTPSHQVTQMGQEVILRCVPISNHLYFYWYRQILGQKVEFLVSFYNNEISEKSEIFDDQFSVERPDGSNFTLKIRSTKLEDSAMYFCASSPQGTETQYFGPGTRLLVL.

This clonotype was detected ten times or more. The chain's CDR3 is CASSLVLEGYTF. The CDR3 coding sequence is TGTGCCAGCAGCTTAGTGCTCGAGGGCTACACCTTC. The chain uses TRBV7-9 and TRBJ1-2; D unresolved. Germline V gene sequence: CDR1 SEHNR, CDR2 FQNEAQ (reference sequence). CDR3 size: 12 residues. V was cut by 1 base and J by 8 bases, with 8 bases left in between.

In its sample, this clonotype was seen many times. The chain joins TRBV2 to TRBJ1-5; no reliable D call. The V end was cut by 6 bases, the J end by 5 bases, with 8 bases between. The CDR3 covers 12 residues. Germline V gene lookup returns CDR1 SNHLY and CDR2 FYNNEI. In DNA, the CDR3 is TGTGCCAGCAGGCCAGAATATCAGCCCCAGCATTTT. The encoded protein is CASRPEYQPQHF.

This clonotype was counted many times. The chain couples TRBV29-1 to TRBJ1-2; D may be TRBD1 (6 bases). The CDR3 consists of 13 residues. V was cut by 1 base and J by 5 bases, with 11 bases left in between. From germline, CDR1 is SQVTM and CDR2 ANQGSEA. This chain's CDR3 is CSVEVGAEYGYTF. CDR3 nucleotide sequence: TGCAGCGTTGAAGTGGGGGCGGAATATGGCTACACCTTC. The whole variable domain, filled in from reference TRBV29-1 and TRBJ1-2, reads SAVISQKPSRDICQRGTSLTIQCQVDSQVTMMFWYRQQPGQSLTLIATANQGSEATYESGFVIDKFPISRPNLTFSTLTVSNMSPEDSSIYLCSVEVGAEYGYTFGSGTRLTVV.

This clonotype was detected a few times. The V and J genes are TRBV20-1 and TRBJ2-5, with D possibly being TRBD2 (6 bases). The V end lost 6 bases, the J end lost 5 bases, and 13 bases lay between the germline ends. The CDR3 has 12 amino acids. In germline, CDR1 is DFQATT, CDR2 SNEGSKA (reference sequence). In DNA form, the CDR3 reads TGCAGTGCCTCCGGGACTCGGGAGACCCAGTACTTC. This encodes CSASGTRETQYF.

This clonotype was recorded many times. This chain links TRBV18 with TRBJ2-7, with a weak D call TRBD1 (5 bases). V lost 3 bases and J lost 3, with 9 bases in between. CDR1 and CDR2 from the germline V gene are KGHSH and LQKENI. The CDR3 sequence is 13 residues long. DNA of the CDR3: TGTGCCAGCTCACCGGAACAGGTCTACGAGCAGTACTTC. The encoded protein is CASSPEQVYEQYF.

The CDR3 DNA follows: TGTGCCAGCAGTGCCAGGGGTTTCTGGTCACCCCTCCACTTT. As protein: CASSARGFWSPLHF. This rearrangement joins TRBV27 to TRBJ1-6; D might be TRBD1 (6 bases). CDR1 is MNHEY, CDR2 SMNVEV, per germline (reference sequence). The CDR3 totals 14 residues. The ends were cut back, 5 bases at V and 10 bases at J, with 15 bases in the middle.

This chain joins TRBV20-1 and TRBJ2-5; weak D call: TRBD2 (7 bases). CDR1 and CDR2 (germline): DFQATT, SNEGSKA (reference sequence). Trimming pared 1 base from V and 5 bases from J, leaving 14 bases between. The CDR3 has 14 amino acids. The CDR3 region is CSARAGGLGETQYF. The DNA of the CDR3 is TGCAGTGCTAGAGCGGGGGGCCTGGGTGAGACCCAGTACTTC.

V gene TRBV18 combines with J gene TRBJ2-1; D gene ambiguous. Looked up from germline, CDR1 is KGHSH and CDR2 is LQKENI. Between the trimmed V and J ends, which lost 2 bases and 6 bases, there was a span of 8 bases. This CDR3 contains 13 residues. The CDR3, as DNA: TGTGCCAGCTCACCATATTCTATCAATGAGCAGTTCTTC. Translated: CASSPYSINEQFF.